This TCR beta chain emerged from a study of blood T cell repertoires in COVID-19 (dated by TCRdb to the early 2020s). Some background on the complete study: Samples covering the acute and convalescent phases of COVID-19 were provided by collaborators in the United States, Italy and Spain. Samples came from the ongoing ImmuneRACE study (first 160 participants) plus 1,254 subjects from 6 global collaborators. The repertoires were released in a freely available public database intended as a resource for research on the immune response to SARS-CoV-2. The material from the prospective study consisted of cDNA or gDNA derived from T cells, B-cell-depleted T cells, or PBMCs. Where available, HLA class I and class II types were taken from metadata supplied by the sample provider and were not determined by assay-based typing. Nearly every sample came with metadata listing a de-identified subject ID, COVID-19 status, age in years and sex. Subjects who had been exposed to COVID-19, were actively infected with it, or had recovered from it provided the deeply sampled blood TCRbeta repertoires that made up the dataset.

V trim: 4 bases; J trim: 4 bases; unmatched bases: 6. Counted from cysteine to phenylalanine, this CDR3 has 15 amino acids. CDR3 DNA only is kept here, 45 bases in frame from base 1. CDR1 and CDR2 are read off the germline V gene (reference sequence) as LNHDA and SQIVND. Concerning this clone itself: Its recognized antigen is unknown. One base away there is no much larger clone; base qualities are not given.

One collaborating source in Seattle enrolled patients during active infection and followed them longitudinally through the course of disease. Collaborating institutions collected whole blood in K2EDTA tubes following their own protocols. For TCRbeta analysis, collaborators shipped samples in one of three forms: frozen whole blood, isolated PBMCs, or DNA extracted from either of those sample types. TCRbeta CDR3 regions were amplified from genomic DNA by means of the immunoSEQ Assay, a bias-controlled multiplex PCR. The authors processed their data as follows. Within the assay, amplification of reference gene primers was used to estimate how many nucleated cells each sample contained. To quantify the absolute abundance of each unique TCRbeta CDR3 rearrangement, sequence reads were collapsed and filtered. For each sample, productive Simpson clonality was calculated as the square root of Simpson's diversity index across productive rearrangements. This immuneACCESS table, as held by TCRdb, lists in-frame sequences with V and J called but not all clones. Of the missing ones, under half trace to an unresolved V gene in checked studies; the others have no known cause. V and J calls and clone size are given by that table; D and trimming were obtained from the DNA. For this sample the table gives nearly 95,000 clones, of which around two thirds were detected only once. The ten largest clones capture 3% to 4% of the sample.

What the research found in general, with its limitations: The amount of clinical and demographic metadata varied by source and participant and was provided uncurated.

The chain links TRBV19 with TRBJ2-3, and TRBD2 matches 9 of the central bases. The sequenced sample consisted of peripheral blood. This TCR came from a man between 65 and 85 years old with COVID-19, enrolled during active disease. The DNA sequence is given as TGTGCCAGTAGTAATAGCGGGAGTTCAGCAGATACGCAGTATTTT. The resulting protein is CASSNSGSSADTQYF.